These T cell receptor beta chains were read from a single sample in a study of T cells in Graves' hyperthyroidism and ophthalmopathy. TCRdb re-analysed the multiplex PCR reads in MiXCR, keeping a single row per CDR3 protein. The sample lists 400,000 to 550,000 distinct CDR3 sequences, around 24% occurring once. The sequencing sample was made of blood. Receptors originate from a woman aged 25 to 45 with Graves' ophthalmopathy. Both conserved end residues are part of each CDR3. The order of the fields is V gene, J gene, CDR3 protein.

V gene: TRBV6-2/TRBV6-3
J gene: TRBJ2-7
CDR3 protein: CASSAHLGGSYEQYF

V gene: TRBV29-1
J gene: TRBJ2-2
CDR3 protein: CSATSPPGELFF

V gene: TRBV6-1
J gene: TRBJ1-3
CDR3 protein: CASSDYYATGANF

V gene: TRBV5-1
J gene: TRBJ1-1
CDR3 protein: CASSLATWSEAFF

V gene: TRBV4-1
J gene: TRBJ2-2
CDR3 protein: CASSQDRGGAATGELFF

V gene: TRBV5-1
J gene: TRBJ1-2
CDR3 protein: CASSQTQGASGYTF

V gene: TRBV28
J gene: TRBJ2-7
CDR3 protein: CASRNSQPYEQYF

V gene: TRBV12-3/TRBV12-4
J gene: TRBJ1-5
CDR3 protein: CASSFIGTQYSNQPQHF

V gene: TRBV12-3/TRBV12-4
J gene: TRBJ1-2
CDR3 protein: CASSIRPAGGYTF

V gene: TRBV18
J gene: TRBJ1-3
CDR3 protein: CASSPPGPISGNTIYF

V gene: TRBV12-3/TRBV12-4
J gene: TRBJ2-2
CDR3 protein: CASSLMAGELFF

V gene: TRBV12-5
J gene: TRBJ2-7
CDR3 protein: CAGSRQGPPEYF

V gene: TRBV27
J gene: TRBJ2-7
CDR3 protein: CASSLALNPHEQYF

V gene: TRBV12-3/TRBV12-4
J gene: TRBJ1-2
CDR3 protein: CASSSVRANYGYTF

V gene: TRBV30
J gene: TRBJ1-1
CDR3 protein: CAWSGTATEAFF

V gene: TRBV20-1
J gene: TRBJ2-5
CDR3 protein: CSARAGRIQETQYF

V gene: TRBV28
J gene: TRBJ2-5
CDR3 protein: CASSFSRLETQYF

V gene: TRBV5-1
J gene: TRBJ1-2
CDR3 protein: CASSPEVNNYGYTF

V gene: TRBV12-3/TRBV12-4
J gene: TRBJ1-2
CDR3 protein: CASSEALMGGRSYGYTF

V gene: TRBV4-3
J gene: TRBJ2-7
CDR3 protein: CASSQEREGYSYEQYF

V gene: TRBV28
J gene: TRBJ2-5
CDR3 protein: CASNSLAGGRETQYF

V gene: TRBV12-3/TRBV12-4
J gene: TRBJ2-5
CDR3 protein: CASSLGTSGSQETQYF

V gene: TRBV6-5
J gene: TRBJ1-2
CDR3 protein: CASSSWTGGEVYGYTF

V gene: TRBV12-3/TRBV12-4
J gene: TRBJ1-2
CDR3 protein: CASSLFRDRGRDGYTF

V gene: TRBV6-5
J gene: TRBJ2-6
CDR3 protein: CASSFRSGANVLTF

V gene: TRBV30
J gene: TRBJ1-5
CDR3 protein: CAWDRASLGREGQPQHF

V gene: TRBV6-1
J gene: TRBJ1-3
CDR3 protein: CASSPDRVPSGNTIYF

V gene: TRBV20-1
J gene: TRBJ1-1
CDR3 protein: CSSGLGLTMNTEAFF

V gene: TRBV12-3/TRBV12-4
J gene: TRBJ1-5
CDR3 protein: CASSLGGSSTQPQHF

V gene: TRBV20-1
J gene: TRBJ1-5
CDR3 protein: CSARQRRGFNQPQHF

V gene: TRBV20-1
J gene: TRBJ2-7
CDR3 protein: CSASPLSAIPYEQYF

V gene: TRBV6-5
J gene: TRBJ2-7
CDR3 protein: CASSYPGRGREQYF

V gene: TRBV20-1
J gene: TRBJ2-5
CDR3 protein: CSAGGTRRTQYF

V gene: TRBV20-1
J gene: TRBJ2-2
CDR3 protein: CSARDPKFGDRGTGELFF

V gene: TRBV6-1
J gene: TRBJ2-5
CDR3 protein: CASSEALTGAQETQYF